This is a list of T cell receptor beta chains from one sample in a study of cytomegalovirus exposure and HLA in healthy donors. TCRdb's table, derived via immunoSEQ multiplex PCR, lists solely in-frame clones and lacks some. The sample lists under 150,000 clones; about four fifths were seen once. Input material: PBMCs. These receptors all come from a male donor in good health and CMV-seropositive. The conserved cysteine and the conserved F or W are not part of the CDR3 here. The order of the fields is V gene, CDR3 length, CDR3 protein.

TRBV6-4 | 12 | AIGTGKQNEKLF
TRBV15 | 16 | ATSRDISAGSGNQPQH
TRBV18 | 12 | ASSLKRDSDGYT
TRBV6-1 | 11 | ASSEGGRTGVN
TRBV2 | 10 | ASIGGNYGYT
TRBV6-5 | 11 | ASNRGQTDTQY
TRBV5-1 | 16 | ASSTGIASGRAAETQY
TRBV28 | 15 | ASSQVWREDFTDTQY
TRBV2 | 9 | ARGGNTEAF
TRBV11-2 | 16 | ASLLRELAGINTGELF
TRBV19 | 13 | ASSRSGRENQPQH
TRBV7-2 | 11 | ASSFGGLNGYT
TRBV5-1 | 12 | ASSEVLSGETQY
TRBV28 | 14 | ASSTGPAGSNQPQH
TRBV4-1 | 14 | ASSQDPGPGVETQY
TRBV19 | 13 | ASTFGPGGRNEQF
TRBV5-1 | 12 | ASRQGTVNTEAF
TRBV6-5 | 10 | ASRGPNTEAF
TRBV28 | 12 | ASTVGGQGSPLH
TRBV30 | 11 | AWSTGTINTQY
TRBV5-1 | 13 | ASSFIAGLSYEQY
TRBV7-9 | 14 | ASSLADSGMYNEQF
TRBV18 | 13 | ASSPNRAVGQPQH
TRBV9 | 10 | ASSAGTVEQY
TRBV5-1 | 12 | ASSPGYLGETQY
TRBV11-3 | 12 | ASSYGSSPDTQY
TRBV30 | 9 | AWGRNTEAF
TRBV4-3 | 14 | ASSQEGGMSNQPQH
TRBV7-6 | 13 | ASSVRLAGSYEQY
TRBV6-4 | 10 | ASSDSMEKLF
TRBV19 | 13 | ASSELAESYNEQF
TRBV9 | 12 | ASRWAGNTGELF
TRBV18 | 10 | ASSPPDRLQY
TRBV5-1 | 12 | ASSFGTGGYEQY
TRBV2 | 11 | ASSDKQGGEQY